This entry concerns a single T cell receptor beta chain. The V gene's germline CDR1 is SGHTA and CDR2 FQGTGA. V was pared by 2 bases and J by 4 bases, with 14 bases between. The CDR3 sequence is 15 residues long. The data belong to a study of radiotherapy plus CTLA-4 blockade in lung cancer. Clones were sequenced by immunoSEQ multiplex PCR, and TCRdb holds only the in-frame ones, with some missing. This sample yields 25,000 to 40,000 clones, of which roughly three quarters are seen a single time; under 5% belongs to the top ten. Sample: peripheral blood, taken from a patient treated with radiotherapy plus ipilimumab. This receptor was obtained from a human donor with non-small cell lung cancer who had stable disease on radiotherapy plus ipilimumab. This sequence joins TRBV7-3 and TRBJ2-5, with D tentatively TRBD2 (5 bases). The CDR3 reads CASSLYLGGRETQYF. The CDR3 region has the DNA TGTGCCAGCAGCTTATATTTGGGTGGGAGAGAGACCCAGTACTTC.